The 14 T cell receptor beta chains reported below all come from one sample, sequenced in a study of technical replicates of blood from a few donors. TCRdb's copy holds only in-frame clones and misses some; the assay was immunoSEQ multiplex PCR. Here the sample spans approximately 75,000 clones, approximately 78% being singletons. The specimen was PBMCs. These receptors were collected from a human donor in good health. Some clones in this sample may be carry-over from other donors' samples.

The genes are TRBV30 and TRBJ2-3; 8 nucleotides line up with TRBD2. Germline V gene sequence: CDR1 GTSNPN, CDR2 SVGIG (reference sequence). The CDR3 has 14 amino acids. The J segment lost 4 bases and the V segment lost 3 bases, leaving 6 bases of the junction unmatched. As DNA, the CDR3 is TGTGCCTGGAGCCCAGCGGGAGTCCCAGATACGCAGTATTTT. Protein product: CAWSPAGVPDTQYF. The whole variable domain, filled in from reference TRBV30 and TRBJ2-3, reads SQTIHQWPATLVQPVGSPLSLECTVEGTSNPNLYWYRQAAGRGLQLLFYSVGIGQISSEVPQNLSASRPQDRQFILSSKKLLLSDSGFYLCAWSPAGVPDTQYFGPGTRLTVL.

The CDR3 coding sequence is TGTGCCAGTAGCACATGGACAGGGGGCGATCAGCCCCAGCATTTT. It encodes CASSTWTGGDQPQHF. This rearrangement joins TRBV19 to TRBJ1-5; 11 bases agree with TRBD1. This CDR3 has 15 residues. V dropped 6 bases and J dropped 5; count of bases not matched to a gene: 6. The germline gives CDR1 LNHDA, CDR2 SQIVND (reference sequence).

CDR3 coding DNA: TGCGCCAGCAGGGGCTCCGGGAACACCGGGGAGCTGTTTTTT. Its protein product is CASRGSGNTGELFF. This chain connects TRBV5-1 to TRBJ2-2; no clear D. Germline V gene sequence: CDR1 SGHRS, CDR2 YFSETQ. The CDR3 loop spans 14 amino acids. V shed 5 bases and J shed 1 base, with 9 bases lying between them.

CDR3 protein: CASSSPGTSGYNEQFF. CDR3 bases: TGTGCCAGCAGTTCCCCCGGGACTAGCGGATACAATGAGCAGTTCTTC. The rearrangement uses TRBV6-6 and TRBJ2-1; TRBD2 matches at 11 bases. The V gene's germline CDR1 is MNHNY and CDR2 SVGAGI (reference sequence). J lost 4 bases, V lost 4 bases, and 6 bases had no gene match. The CDR3 runs to 16 residues.

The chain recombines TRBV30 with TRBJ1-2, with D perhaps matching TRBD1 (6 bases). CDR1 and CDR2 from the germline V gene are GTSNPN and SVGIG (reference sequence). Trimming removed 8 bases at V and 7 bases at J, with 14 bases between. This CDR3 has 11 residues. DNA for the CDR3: TGTGCCGGACTCTACAGGGTTGGCTACACCTTC. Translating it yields CAGLYRVGYTF.

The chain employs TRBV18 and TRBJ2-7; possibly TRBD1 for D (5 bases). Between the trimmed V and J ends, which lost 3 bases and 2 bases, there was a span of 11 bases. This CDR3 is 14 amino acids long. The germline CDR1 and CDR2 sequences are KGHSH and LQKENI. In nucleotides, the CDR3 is TGTGCCAGCTCACCGGATGACAGAACCTACGAGCAGTACTTC. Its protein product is CASSPDDRTYEQYF. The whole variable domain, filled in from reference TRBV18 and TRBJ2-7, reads NAGVMQNPRHLVRRRGQEARLRCSPMKGHSHVYWYRQLPEEGLKFMVYLQKENIIDESGMPKERFSAEFPKEGPSILRIQQVVRGDSAAYFCASSPDDRTYEQYFGPGTRLTVT.

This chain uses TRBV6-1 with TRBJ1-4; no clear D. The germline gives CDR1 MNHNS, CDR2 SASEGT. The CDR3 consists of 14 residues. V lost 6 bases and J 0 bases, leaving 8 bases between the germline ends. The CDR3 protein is CASRRVATNEKLFF. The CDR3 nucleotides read TGTGCCAGCAGGAGGGTCGCAACTAATGAAAAACTGTTTTTT.

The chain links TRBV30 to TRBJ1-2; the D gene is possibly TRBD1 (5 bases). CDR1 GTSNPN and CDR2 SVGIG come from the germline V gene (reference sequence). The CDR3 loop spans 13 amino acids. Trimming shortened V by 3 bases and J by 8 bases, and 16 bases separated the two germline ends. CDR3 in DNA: TGTGCCTGGAGAGGGGCAGCCCACGGGGGCTACACCTTC. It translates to CAWRGAAHGGYTF.

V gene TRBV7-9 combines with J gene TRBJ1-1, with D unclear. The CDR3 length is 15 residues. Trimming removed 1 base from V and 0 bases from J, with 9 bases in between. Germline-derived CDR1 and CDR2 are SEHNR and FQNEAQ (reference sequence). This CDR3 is CASSLVPGMNTEAFF. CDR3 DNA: TGTGCCAGCAGCTTAGTCCCGGGGATGAACACTGAAGCTTTCTTT.

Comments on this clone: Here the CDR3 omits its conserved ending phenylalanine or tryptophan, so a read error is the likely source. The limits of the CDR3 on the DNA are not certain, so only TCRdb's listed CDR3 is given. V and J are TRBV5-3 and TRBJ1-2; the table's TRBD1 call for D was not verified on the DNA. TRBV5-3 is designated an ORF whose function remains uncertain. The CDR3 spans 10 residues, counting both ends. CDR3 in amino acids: CARSLSGGPL.

The CDR3 reads CASSLIWGAGNTIYF. CDR3 DNA sequence: TGTGCCAGCAGCTTAATATGGGGGGCTGGAAACACCATATATTTT. The chain uses TRBV7-2 and TRBJ1-3, with D possibly being TRBD1 (5 bases). The CDR3 is 15 residues long. Trimming took off 2 bases at V and 2 bases at J, with 10 bases between the two ends. The V gene's germline CDR1 is SGHTA and CDR2 FQGNSA.

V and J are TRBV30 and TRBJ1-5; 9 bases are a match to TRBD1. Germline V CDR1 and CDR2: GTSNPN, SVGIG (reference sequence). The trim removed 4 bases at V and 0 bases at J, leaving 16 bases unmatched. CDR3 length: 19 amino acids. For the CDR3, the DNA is TGTGCCTGGAATCGAAGAGGGACAGGGTGGCCCTTTAGCAATCAGCCCCAGCATTTT. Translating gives CAWNRRGTGWPFSNQPQHF.

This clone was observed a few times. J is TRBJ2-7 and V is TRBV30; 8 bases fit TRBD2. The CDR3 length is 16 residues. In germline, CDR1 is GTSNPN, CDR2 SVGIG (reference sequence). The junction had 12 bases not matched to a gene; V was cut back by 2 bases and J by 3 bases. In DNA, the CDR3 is TGTGCCTGGAGTAGGGCCAGCGGGGGTTACCGCTACGAGCAGTACTTC. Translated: CAWSRASGGYRYEQYF.

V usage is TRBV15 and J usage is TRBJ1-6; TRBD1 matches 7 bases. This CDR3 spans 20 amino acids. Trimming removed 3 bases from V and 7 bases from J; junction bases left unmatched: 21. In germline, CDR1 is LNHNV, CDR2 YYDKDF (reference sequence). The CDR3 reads CATSRAIGRDSRAVNSPLHF. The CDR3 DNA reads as TGTGCCACCAGCAGGGCGATAGGCCGGGACAGCCGTGCGGTGAATTCACCCCTCCACTTT.